This record looks at one TCR beta chain sequence and its context. The antigen is not known. The record originates from a study of cytomegalovirus exposure and HLA in healthy donors. Study-level results: The authors later linked a missense DCLRE1C variant to TCR beta V- and J-gene trimming. Rarity characterized most TCR sequences, yet some public TCRs appeared in many donors. Productive rates of about 87% or about 30% were seen for most TCR beta V segments in an earlier analysis.

Researchers ran the PCR with 60 Vbeta and 13 Jbeta primers. Clones were sequenced by immunoSEQ multiplex PCR, and TCRdb holds only the in-frame ones, with some missing. The sample contains 150,000 to 200,000 clones, almost 85% of which appear only once. Trimming shortened V by 5 bases and J by 6 bases, and 11 bases separated the two germline ends. CDR1 is SNHLY, CDR2 FYNNEI, per germline. This CDR3 has 12 residues. The source is a girl between 5 and 17 years old in good health and CMV-seropositive. The source material was PBMCs. This chain links TRBV2 with TRBJ2-7; tentatively, D is TRBD1 (6 bases). The CDR3 is CASSTQGSEQYF. The DNA of the CDR3 is TGTGCCAGCAGTACCCAGGGGAGCGAGCAGTACTTC.